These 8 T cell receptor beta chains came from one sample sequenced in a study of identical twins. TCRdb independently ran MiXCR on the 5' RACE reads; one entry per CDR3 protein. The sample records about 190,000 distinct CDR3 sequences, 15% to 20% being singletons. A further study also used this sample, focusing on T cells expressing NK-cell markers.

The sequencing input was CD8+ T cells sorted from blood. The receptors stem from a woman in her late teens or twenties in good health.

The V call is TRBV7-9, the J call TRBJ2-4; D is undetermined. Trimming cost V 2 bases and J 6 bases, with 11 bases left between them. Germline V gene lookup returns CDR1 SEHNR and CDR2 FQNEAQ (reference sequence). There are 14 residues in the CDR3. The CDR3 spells CASSLQEWANIQYF. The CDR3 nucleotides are TGTGCCAGCAGCTTACAGGAGTGGGCAAACATTCAGTACTTC. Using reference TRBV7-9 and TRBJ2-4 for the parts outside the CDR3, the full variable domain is DTGVSQNPRHKITKRGQNVTFRCDPISEHNRLYWYRQTLGQGPEFLTYFQNEAQLEKSRLLSDRFSAERPKGSFSTLEIQRTEQGDSAMYLCASSLQEWANIQYFGAGTRLSVL.

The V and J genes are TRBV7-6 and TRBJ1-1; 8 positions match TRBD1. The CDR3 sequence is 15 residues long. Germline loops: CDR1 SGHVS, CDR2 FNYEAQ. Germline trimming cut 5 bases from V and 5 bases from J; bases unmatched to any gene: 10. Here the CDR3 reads CASSPWTGRETEAFF. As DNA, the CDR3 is TGTGCCAGCAGCCCCTGGACAGGGAGGGAAACTGAAGCTTTCTTT.

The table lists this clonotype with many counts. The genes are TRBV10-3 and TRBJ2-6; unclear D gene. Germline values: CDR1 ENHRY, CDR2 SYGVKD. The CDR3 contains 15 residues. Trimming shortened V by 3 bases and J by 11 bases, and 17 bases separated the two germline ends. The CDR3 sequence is CAISEFRPGWDVLTF. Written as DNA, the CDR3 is TGTGCCATCAGTGAATTTAGACCGGGTTGGGACGTCCTGACTTTC.

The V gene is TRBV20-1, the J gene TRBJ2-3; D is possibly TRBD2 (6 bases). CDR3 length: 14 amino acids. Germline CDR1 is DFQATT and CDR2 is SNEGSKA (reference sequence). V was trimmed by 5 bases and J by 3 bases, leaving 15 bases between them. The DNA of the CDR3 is TGCAGTGCTGCGCGGGTCGGGACTACAGATACGCAGTATTTT. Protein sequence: CSAARVGTTDTQYF.

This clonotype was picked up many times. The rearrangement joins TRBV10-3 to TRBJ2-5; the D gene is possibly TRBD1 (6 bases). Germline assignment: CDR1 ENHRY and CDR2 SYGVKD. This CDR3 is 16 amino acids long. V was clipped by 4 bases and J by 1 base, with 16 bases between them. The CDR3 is CAISAGGQSRQETQYF. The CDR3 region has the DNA TGTGCCATCAGTGCGGGCGGACAGTCTCGCCAAGAGACCCAGTACTTC.

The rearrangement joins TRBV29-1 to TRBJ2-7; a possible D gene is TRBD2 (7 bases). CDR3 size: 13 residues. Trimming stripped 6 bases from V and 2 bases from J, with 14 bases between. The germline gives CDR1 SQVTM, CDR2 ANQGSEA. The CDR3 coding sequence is TGCAGCGTCGACGAGGGGGGGACCTACGAGCAGTACTTC. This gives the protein CSVDEGGTYEQYF.

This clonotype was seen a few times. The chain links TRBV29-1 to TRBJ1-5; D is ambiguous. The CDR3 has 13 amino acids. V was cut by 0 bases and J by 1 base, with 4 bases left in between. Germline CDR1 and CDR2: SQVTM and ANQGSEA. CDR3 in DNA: TGCAGCGTTGAAGACGGCAGCAATCAGCCCCAGCATTTT. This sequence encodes CSVEDGSNQPQHF.

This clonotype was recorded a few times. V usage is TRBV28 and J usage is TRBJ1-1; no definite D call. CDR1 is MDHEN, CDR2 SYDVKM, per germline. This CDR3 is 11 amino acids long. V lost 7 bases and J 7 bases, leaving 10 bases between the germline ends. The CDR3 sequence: CASTIGLEAFF. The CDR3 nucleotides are TGTGCCAGCACCATCGGGCTTGAAGCTTTCTTT.